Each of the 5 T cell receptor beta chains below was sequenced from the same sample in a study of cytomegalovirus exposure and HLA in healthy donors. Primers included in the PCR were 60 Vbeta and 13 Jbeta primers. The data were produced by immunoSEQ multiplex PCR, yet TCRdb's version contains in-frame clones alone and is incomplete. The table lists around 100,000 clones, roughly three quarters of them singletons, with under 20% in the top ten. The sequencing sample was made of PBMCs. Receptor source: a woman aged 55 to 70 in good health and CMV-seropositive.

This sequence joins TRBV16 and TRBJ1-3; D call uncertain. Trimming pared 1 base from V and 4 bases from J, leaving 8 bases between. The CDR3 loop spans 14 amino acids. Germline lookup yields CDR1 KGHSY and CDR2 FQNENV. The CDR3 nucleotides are TGTGCCAGCAGCCAATATACTTCAGGAAACACCATATATTTT. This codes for CASSQYTSGNTIYF.

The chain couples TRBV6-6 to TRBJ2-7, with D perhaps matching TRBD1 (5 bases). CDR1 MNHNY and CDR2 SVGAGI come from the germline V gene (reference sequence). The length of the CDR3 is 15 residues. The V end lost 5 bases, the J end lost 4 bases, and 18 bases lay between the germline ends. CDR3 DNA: TGTGCCAGCAGTCTCGCAGCAGGGTTCGGTTACGAGCAGTACTTC. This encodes CASSLAAGFGYEQYF.

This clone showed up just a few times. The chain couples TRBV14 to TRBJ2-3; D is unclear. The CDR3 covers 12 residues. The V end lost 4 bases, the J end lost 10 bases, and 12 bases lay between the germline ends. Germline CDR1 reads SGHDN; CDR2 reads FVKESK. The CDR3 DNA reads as TGTGCCAGCAGCCCACAGAATCATGCGCAGTATTTT. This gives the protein CASSPQNHAQYF.

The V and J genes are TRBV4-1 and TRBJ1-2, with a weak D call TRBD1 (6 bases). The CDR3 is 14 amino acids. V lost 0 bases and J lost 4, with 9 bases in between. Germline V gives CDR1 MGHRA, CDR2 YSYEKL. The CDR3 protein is CASSQDWTVYGYTF. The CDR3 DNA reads TGCGCCAGCAGCCAAGATTGGACAGTCTATGGCTACACCTTC.

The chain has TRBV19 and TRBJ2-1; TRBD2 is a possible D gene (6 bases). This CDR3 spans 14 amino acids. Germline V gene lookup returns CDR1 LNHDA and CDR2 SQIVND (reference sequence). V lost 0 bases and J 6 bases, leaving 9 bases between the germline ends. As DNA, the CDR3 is TGTGCCAGTAGTATAGATAGCGGCTTCAATGAGCAGTTCTTC. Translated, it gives CASSIDSGFNEQFF.